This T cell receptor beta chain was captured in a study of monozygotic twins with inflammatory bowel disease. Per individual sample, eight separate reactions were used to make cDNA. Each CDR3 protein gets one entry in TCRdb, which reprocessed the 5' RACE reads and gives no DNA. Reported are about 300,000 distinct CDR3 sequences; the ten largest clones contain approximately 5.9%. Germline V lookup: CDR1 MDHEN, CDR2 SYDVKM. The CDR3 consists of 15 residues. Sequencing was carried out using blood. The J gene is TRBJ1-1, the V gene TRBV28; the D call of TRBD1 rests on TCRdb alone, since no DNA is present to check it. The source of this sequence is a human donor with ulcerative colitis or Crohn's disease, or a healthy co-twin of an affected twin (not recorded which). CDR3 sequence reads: CASSNGGWGNTEAFF.